These 22 T cell receptor beta chains were all obtained from the same sample, sequenced in a study of immune characterization of retroperitoneal liposarcoma. MiXCR was run by TCRdb on the PCR reads, yielding one entry per CDR3 protein. The sample shows some 10,000 distinct CDR3 sequences, roughly a quarter of them seen only once. The sequenced sample was tumor tissue. The receptors originated from a female donor with retroperitoneal liposarcoma.

This chain connects TRBV6-1 to TRBJ2-1, with D maybe TRBD1 (6 bases). CDR1 and CDR2 (germline): MNHNS, SASEGT. The CDR3 runs to 13 residues. Deletions cut 5 bases from V and 10 bases from J, with 15 bases between. The CDR3 reads CASSKSDSYEQFF. CDR3 in DNA: TGTGCCAGCAGTAAGTCGGACAGTTACGAGCAGTTCTTC.

This clonotype was recorded a few times. The DNA for the CDR3 is TGTGCCAGCAGTGAACAGGCCCAGCGGGAGCAGTTCTTC. Its translation: CASSEQAQREQFF. V and J are TRBV6-1 and TRBJ2-1; D perhaps matches TRBD2 (5 bases). V lost 2 bases and J 10 bases, leaving 12 bases between the germline ends. Per the germline V gene, CDR1 is MNHNS and CDR2 is SASEGT. CDR3 length equals 13 residues.

The chain uses TRBV11-2 and TRBJ2-1, with 8 bases identical to TRBD1. The CDR3 totals 16 residues. The germline V gene encodes CDR1 SGHAT and CDR2 FQNNGV. V gave up 5 bases and J gave up 10 bases; unmatched junction bases: 16. The CDR3 nucleotides read TGTGCCAGCAGCCCGTTATCGACAGGGGCCGCCTACGAGCAGTTCTTC. Translated, it gives CASSPLSTGAAYEQFF.

The V call is TRBV20-1, the J call TRBJ2-1; 10 nucleotides align to TRBD1. This CDR3 is built from 15 residues. Unmatched junction bases numbered 11, after V lost 4 bases and J lost 8 bases. Germline V CDR1 and CDR2: DFQATT, SNEGSKA (reference sequence). CDR3 amino acids: CSAIAPGQGRDEQFF. CDR3 nucleotide sequence: TGCAGTGCTATAGCGCCGGGACAGGGGAGGGATGAGCAGTTCTTC.

The chain carries TRBV5-3 and TRBJ2-1; TRBD1 aligns across 7 bases. TRBV5-3 qualifies as an ORF whose function is uncertain. The junction had 8 bases not matched to a gene; V was cut back by 8 bases and J by 3 bases. The CDR3 has 14 residues. The CDR3 DNA sequence: TGTGCCAGCAGCCCAGGGACAGTCTACAATGAGCAGTTCTTC. Protein: CASSPGTVYNEQFF.

This clonotype was observed at least ten times. CDR3 nucleotide sequence: TGTGCCAGCAGTTACTCCGACAGGGGTGAGCAGTTCTTC. Residues: CASSYSDRGEQFF. The rearrangement joins TRBV6-6 to TRBJ2-1, with 8 bases fitting TRBD1. Germline loops: CDR1 MNHNY, CDR2 SVGAGI (reference sequence). The V and J ends lost 0 bases and 9 bases, in that order; junction bases with no gene match: 1. This CDR3 spans 13 amino acids.

This clonotype came up many times. The J gene is TRBJ1-5, the V gene TRBV7-2, with D unresolved. CDR3 length: 15 residues. With 4 bases removed from V and 5 bases from J, the gap between germline ends came to 15 bases. Germline CDR1 SGHTA, CDR2 FQGNSA. The CDR3 region is CASSSMGGEDQPQHF. DNA for the CDR3: TGTGCCAGCAGCTCAATGGGTGGGGAAGATCAGCCCCAGCATTTT.

This clonotype has just one count. The chain joins TRBV6-1 to TRBJ2-1; maybe TRBD1 (5 bases). CDR3 length: 14 residues. Between the trimmed V and J ends, which lost 3 bases and 10 bases, there was a span of 16 bases. Germline V CDR1 and CDR2: MNHNS, SASEGT. In DNA, the CDR3 is TGTGCCAGCAGTGAGACAGTTTTTTCCTACGAGCAGTTCTTC. Translated: CASSETVFSYEQFF.

Sample share makes this clonotype medium-sized. This chain joins TRBV6-1 and TRBJ2-1, with 8 nucleotides matching TRBD1. With 6 bases clipped from V and 13 bases from J, the junction kept 14 bases outside the gene matches. The CDR3 is made up of 14 amino acids. Germline V CDR1 and CDR2: MNHNS, SASEGT. CDR3 residues: CASRRTGIVETQFF. CDR3 nucleotide sequence: TGTGCCAGCAGAAGGACAGGGATTGTGGAGACCCAGTTCTTC.

There are a few counts of this clonotype. V is TRBV4-1 and J is TRBJ2-5; the match to TRBD2 covers 8 bases. Germline V lookup: CDR1 MGHRA, CDR2 YSYEKL. The CDR3 contains 15 residues. V was clipped by 1 base and J by 5 bases; unmatched bases: 6. CDR3 nucleotide sequence: TGCGCCAGCAGCCAAGTGTCTAGCGGGTGGGAGACCCAGTACTTC. This translates into CASSQVSSGWETQYF.

This clonotype was seen many times. The chain combines TRBV6-6 with TRBJ2-5, with TRBD2 matching 9 bases. This CDR3 contains 15 residues. V trimming: 0 bases; J trimming: 11 bases; junction bases outside the gene matches: 10. Per the germline V gene, CDR1 is MNHNY and CDR2 is SVGAGI (reference sequence). CDR3 bases: TGTGCCAGCAGTTACTCGGCGGGAGGGTTGGATGAGCAGTACTTC. It translates to CASSYSAGGLDEQYF.

By sample share, this clonotype is medium-sized. The J gene is TRBJ2-1, the V gene TRBV12-3 or TRBV12-4; TRBD2 agrees at 9 bases. This CDR3 is built from 13 residues. With 6 bases clipped from V and 9 bases from J, the junction kept 6 bases outside the gene matches. The CDR3 coding sequence is TGTGCCAGCAGAGGCGGGGGGGCCGGTGAGCAGTTCTTC. Residues: CASRGGGAGEQFF.

This clonotype was picked up a small number of times. This chain links TRBV6-4 with TRBJ1-1; the D is unclear. V shed 6 bases and J shed 0 bases, with 11 bases lying between them. The CDR3 covers 14 residues. Per the germline V gene, CDR1 is MRHNA and CDR2 is SNTAGT. The CDR3 nucleotides read TGTGCCAGCAGCAGATTGGCCTTGAACACTGAAGCTTTCTTT. Translating gives CASSRLALNTEAFF.

This chain's CDR3 is CANSSQGLETQYF. The CDR3 DNA is TGTGCCAACAGCTCCCAGGGGTTGGAGACCCAGTATTTT. The rearrangement joins TRBV5-3 to TRBJ2-3; tentative D call: TRBD1 (6 bases). TRBV5-3 is an open reading frame, and its role is uncertain. The V end was cut by 9 bases, the J end by 12 bases, with 23 bases between. The CDR3 extends over 13 amino acids.

By sample fraction, this clonotype is medium-sized. The rearrangement joins TRBV10-2 to TRBJ2-1; D is possibly TRBD2 (7 bases). The DNA end favors TRBJ2-7, so the J call may be wrong. The CDR3 extends over 13 amino acids. Germline CDR1 WSHSY, CDR2 SAAADI. This CDR3 is CASSDPGRGQQYF. CDR3 nucleotide sequence: TGCGCCAGCAGTGATCCAGGGCGGGGGCAACAGTACTTC.

The chain uses TRBV7-6 and TRBJ1-2, with TRBD1 matching over 7 bases. V dropped 1 base and J dropped 1; count of bases not matched to a gene: 3. The CDR3 has 15 amino acids. CDR1 SGHVS and CDR2 FNYEAQ come from the germline V gene. The CDR3 DNA follows: TGTGCCAGCAGCTTAGTATCAGGGGGTAACTATGGCTACACCTTC. Its protein is CASSLVSGGNYGYTF.

The V gene is TRBV6-1, the J gene TRBJ1-6; 10 bases line up with TRBD1. V shed 6 bases, J shed 10 bases, and the junction held 12 bases outside the gene matches. This CDR3 region has 16 residues. The germline CDR1 and CDR2 sequences are MNHNS and SASEGT. The CDR3 sequence: CASSPNRGTGDSPLHF. CDR3 nucleotide sequence: TGTGCCAGCAGCCCAAACCGCGGGACAGGGGACTCACCCCTCCACTTT.

This clonotype was recorded many times. V and J are TRBV11-1 and TRBJ2-1; 13 nucleotides agree with TRBD2. This CDR3 is 15 amino acids long. CDR1 SGHAT and CDR2 FQDESV come from the germline V gene (reference sequence). The junction had 4 bases not matched to a gene; V was cut back by 5 bases and J by 6 bases. The CDR3 reads CASSTGTSGINEQFF. In DNA form, the CDR3 reads TGTGCCAGCAGCACCGGGACTAGCGGGATCAATGAGCAGTTCTTC.

This chain links TRBV12-3 or TRBV12-4 with TRBJ1-6; 7 bases match TRBD1. J was trimmed by 6 bases and V by 5 bases; bases with no gene match: 4. CDR3 length: 14 residues. The CDR3, as DNA: TGTGCCAGCAGTGCGGCAGGGGGTAATTCACCCCTCCACTTT. Its translation is CASSAAGGNSPLHF.

There are a few counts of this clonotype. The genes are TRBV6-1 and TRBJ2-5, with 9 bases fitting TRBD1. The better agreement between TRBJ2-7 and the DNA end casts doubt on the J call. The CDR3 has 16 residues. CDR1 MNHNS and CDR2 SASEGT come from the germline V gene. For the CDR3, the DNA is TGTGCCAGCAGTCGAAGGGGGGGGACAGGGAAATACGAGCAGTACTTC. Protein sequence: CASSRRGGTGKYEQYF.

This clonotype has at least ten counts. J is TRBJ1-2 and V is TRBV12-3 or TRBV12-4; the D is unclear. The CDR3 covers 14 residues. Trimming took 4 bases from V and 5 from J, leaving 14 bases between them. The CDR3 spells CASSYLGPGYGYTF. Here the CDR3 DNA reads TGTGCCAGCAGTTACTTGGGTCCGGGGTATGGCTACACCTTC.

V is TRBV6-5 and J is TRBJ2-6; D remains ambiguous. With 8 bases removed from V and 0 bases from J, the gap between germline ends came to 8 bases. CDR3 length: 14 amino acids. In germline, CDR1 is MNHEY, CDR2 SVGAGI. The CDR3 nucleotides read TGTGCCAGCCCCGAAGTCTCTGGGGCCAACGTCCTGACTTTC. Translated, it gives CASPEVSGANVLTF.